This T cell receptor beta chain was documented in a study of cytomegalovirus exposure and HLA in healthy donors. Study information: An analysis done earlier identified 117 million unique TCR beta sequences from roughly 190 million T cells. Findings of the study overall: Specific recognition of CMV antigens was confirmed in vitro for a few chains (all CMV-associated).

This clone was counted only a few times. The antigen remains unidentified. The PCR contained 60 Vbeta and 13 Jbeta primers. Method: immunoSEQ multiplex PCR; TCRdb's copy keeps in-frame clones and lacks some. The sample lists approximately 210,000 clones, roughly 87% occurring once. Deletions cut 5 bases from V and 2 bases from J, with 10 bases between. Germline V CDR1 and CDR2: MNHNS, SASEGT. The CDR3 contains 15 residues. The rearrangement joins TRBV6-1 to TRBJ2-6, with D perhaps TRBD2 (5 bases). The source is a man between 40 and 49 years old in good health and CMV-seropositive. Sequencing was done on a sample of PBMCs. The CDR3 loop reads CASSRVSAGANVLTF. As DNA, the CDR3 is TGTGCCAGCAGTCGGGTTAGCGCTGGGGCCAACGTCCTGACTTTC.